This entry lists 31 T cell receptor beta chains sequenced from one sample in a study of blood T cell repertoires in COVID-19 (dated by TCRdb to the early 2020s). Libraries were made using the immunoSEQ multiplex PCR assay. Held by TCRdb, this immuneACCESS table contains in-frame sequences only and omits some clones. Under half of the omission traces to an unresolved V gene where checked; the cause of the rest is unknown. Present in this sample are fewer than 350,000 clones, around nine tenths of which were seen just once. Clones ranked in the top ten supply around 14% of the sample. The sample taken for sequencing was peripheral blood. These receptors were taken from a woman aged 70-85 years with COVID-19, enrolled during active disease.

V and J are TRBV18 and TRBJ1-3; D may be TRBD1 (6 bases). The germline gives CDR1 KGHSH, CDR2 LQKENI. This CDR3 comprises 13 residues. Trimming cost V 3 bases and J 6 bases, with 9 bases left between them. In nucleotides, the CDR3 is TGTGCCAGCTCACCTTTGGGGGCAAACACCATATATTTT. This sequence encodes CASSPLGANTIYF.

V is TRBV10-2 and J is TRBJ2-3; 10 nucleotides line up with TRBD2. Looked up from germline, CDR1 is WSHSY and CDR2 is SAAADI. The CDR3 is 15 amino acids. Losses at the gene ends were 3 bases for V and 4 bases for J; bases not matched to a gene: 4. Here the CDR3 reads CASSDKSGGADTQYF. In nucleotides, the CDR3 is TGCGCCAGCAGTGATAAGAGCGGGGGGGCAGATACGCAGTATTTT.

CDR3 sequence reads: CASSLEIGGSSYNEQFF. DNA for the CDR3: TGTGCCAGCAGCTTAGAGATCGGGGGGAGCTCCTACAATGAGCAGTTCTTC. The J gene is TRBJ2-1, the V gene TRBV7-6, with 7 bases identical to TRBD2. The germline gives CDR1 SGHVS, CDR2 FNYEAQ. CDR3 length: 17 residues. J lost 0 bases, V lost 1 base, and 6 bases had no gene match.

The CDR3 protein is CASSRDRGPGEAFF. For the CDR3, the DNA is TGCGCCAGCAGCCGGGACAGGGGGCCAGGTGAAGCTTTCTTT. The V call is TRBV4-1, the J call TRBJ1-1, with 12 positions matching TRBD1. After removal of 4 bases from V and 7 bases from J, the junction contained 4 bases not matched to a gene. The CDR3 has 14 residues. The germline V gene has CDR1 MGHRA and CDR2 YSYEKL.

The gene calls are TRBV19 and TRBJ2-7; D perhaps matches TRBD2 (6 bases). The V end was cut by 3 bases, the J end by 2 bases, with 11 bases between. Per germline, CDR1 LNHDA and CDR2 SQIVND (reference sequence). This CDR3 region has 14 residues. This CDR3 reads CASSMRRGPYEQYF. CDR3 nucleotide sequence: TGTGCCAGTAGTATGCGGAGGGGACCCTACGAGCAGTACTTC.

The chain uses TRBV3-1 (or the pseudogene TRBV3-2) and TRBJ1-1; D possibly corresponds to TRBD1 (5 bases). CDR3 length equals 14 residues. Per germline, CDR1 LGHDT and CDR2 YNNKEL (reference sequence). The V and J ends lost 3 bases and 5 bases respectively, with 13 bases between them. Here the CDR3 DNA reads TGTGCCAGCAGCCACTTCATGGGGGGGACTGAAGCTTTCTTT. Its translation is CASSHFMGGTEAFF.

This clone was observed a few times. The V call is TRBV18, the J call TRBJ1-2; TRBD1 agrees at 8 bases. V dropped 3 bases and J dropped 6; count of bases not matched to a gene: 6. Germline V gene sequence: CDR1 KGHSH, CDR2 LQKENI. This CDR3 has 14 residues. The CDR3 protein is CASSPGQGTDGYTF. CDR3 bases: TGTGCCAGCTCACCTGGACAGGGTACGGATGGCTACACCTTC. Complete variable domain (other parts from reference TRBV18 and TRBJ1-2): NAGVMQNPRHLVRRRGQEARLRCSPMKGHSHVYWYRQLPEEGLKFMVYLQKENIIDESGMPKERFSAEFPKEGPSILRIQQVVRGDSAAYFCASSPGQGTDGYTFGSGTRLTVV.

The V call is TRBV7-8, the J call TRBJ1-6; a weak D match, TRBD1 (6 bases). From germline, CDR1 is SGHVS and CDR2 FQNEAQ. V shed 0 bases and J shed 10 bases, with 10 bases lying between them. The CDR3 loop spans 14 amino acids. The CDR3 reads CASSLAQGTSPLHF. CDR3 bases: TGTGCCAGCAGCTTAGCCCAGGGGACATCACCCCTCCACTTT.

V usage is TRBV18 and J usage is TRBJ2-3, with 8 bases lining up with TRBD2. V shed 1 base and J 0 bases; nucleotides not matched to a gene: 0. CDR1 KGHSH and CDR2 LQKENI come from the germline V gene. CDR3 length: 15 residues. The CDR3 loop reads CASSPQRGSTDTQYF. The DNA of the CDR3 is TGTGCCAGCTCACCACAGCGGGGGAGCACAGATACGCAGTATTTT.

This sequence joins TRBV19 and TRBJ2-3; TRBD2 might be the D (5 bases). V dropped 3 bases and J dropped 6 bases, with 13 bases sitting between them. This CDR3 region has 14 residues. Germline-derived CDR1 and CDR2 are LNHDA and SQIVND (reference sequence). Here the CDR3 DNA reads TGTGCCAGTAGTATTCGAGGGCGGACGGATACGCAGTATTTT. It translates to CASSIRGRTDTQYF.

This chain links TRBV28 with TRBJ1-1; tentative D call: TRBD1 (5 bases). V dropped 6 bases and J dropped 1 base, with 12 bases sitting between them. In germline, CDR1 is MDHEN, CDR2 SYDVKM. The CDR3 spans 14 residues. CDR3 bases: TGTGCCAGCAGCCCTACAGGCGGGAACACTGAAGCTTTCTTT. Protein product: CASSPTGGNTEAFF.

This clone was picked up a small number of times. The rearrangement links TRBV6-5 to TRBJ2-7; the match to TRBD2 covers 9 bases. The CDR3 has 14 amino acids. The ends lost 6 bases at V and 6 bases at J; junction bases unmatched: 9. From germline, CDR1 is MNHEY and CDR2 SVGAGI. The CDR3 is CASRNTGTSFEQYF. Written as DNA, the CDR3 is TGTGCCAGCAGGAACACCGGGACTAGCTTCGAGCAGTACTTC.

CDR3 sequence: CAWGGGGYEQYF. CDR3 nucleotide sequence: TGTGCCTGGGGGGGAGGAGGGTACGAGCAGTACTTC. The chain employs TRBV30 and TRBJ2-7; D might be TRBD2 (6 bases). CDR3 length: 12 amino acids. Germline V gene sequence: CDR1 GTSNPN, CDR2 SVGIG (reference sequence). Trimming removed 5 bases at V and 4 bases at J, with 12 bases between. Together with reference TRBV30 and TRBJ2-7, the CDR3 gives the full variable domain: SQTIHQWPATLVQPVGSPLSLECTVEGTSNPNLYWYRQAAGRGLQLLFYSVGIGQISSEVPQNLSASRPQDRQFILSSKKLLLSDSGFYLCAWGGGGYEQYFGPGTRLTVT.

The V call is TRBV6-5, the J call TRBJ1-3, with 7 bases fitting TRBD1. The CDR3 has 14 residues. Trimming took 5 bases from V and 3 from J; bases not matched to a gene: 4. Germline V lookup: CDR1 MNHEY, CDR2 SVGAGI. In DNA, the CDR3 is TGTGCCAGCAGTAACCGGGACAGTGGAAACACCATATATTTT. This translates into CASSNRDSGNTIYF.

About this clone itself: A junction end diverges from the germline sequence, so it may reflect a read error. The V call is TRBV2, the J call TRBJ1-1; 7 bases agree with TRBD1. Germline lookup yields CDR1 SNHLY and CDR2 FYNNEI. This CDR3 is 14 amino acids long. The CDR3: CASSEARGNPEAFF. CDR3 DNA sequence: TGTGCCAGCAGTGAAGCCAGGGGGAACCCTGAAGCTTTCTTT.

This chain uses TRBV6-1 with TRBJ2-1; 9 bases are a match to TRBD1. Germline V gives CDR1 MNHNS, CDR2 SASEGT. The CDR3 runs 16 residues. Trimming cost V 7 bases and J 7 bases; bases outside gene matches: 14. CDR3 nucleotides: TGTGCCAGCACTGATAGGGGGACAGGGTTAACAAATGAGCAGTTCTTC. Protein: CASTDRGTGLTNEQFF.

The chain couples TRBV11-2 to TRBJ2-7; 12 bases match TRBD2. Looked up from germline, CDR1 is SGHAT and CDR2 is FQNNGV. V was pared by 3 bases and J by 6 bases, with 0 bases of the junction left unmatched. The CDR3 runs 13 residues. The CDR3: CASSLGLAGEQYF. The CDR3 DNA reads TGTGCCAGCAGCTTGGGACTAGCGGGCGAGCAGTACTTC.

V is TRBV27 and J is TRBJ1-2; TRBD1 agrees at 8 bases. The CDR3 is 15 amino acids. CDR1 and CDR2 (germline): MNHEY, SMNVEV (reference sequence). J gave up 3 bases and V 6 bases, and 9 bases lay outside the gene matches. CDR3 sequence (DNA): TGTGCCAGCAGGACAGGGGTCCCTGGGGACTATGGCTACACCTTC. Translated, it gives CASRTGVPGDYGYTF.

This rearrangement joins TRBV11-2 to TRBJ1-1, with TRBD1 as a possible D gene (6 bases). V lost 0 bases and J 2 bases, leaving 16 bases between the germline ends. The germline V gene encodes CDR1 SGHAT and CDR2 FQNNGV. This CDR3 is built from 17 residues. This CDR3 is CASSLERIGTPNTEAFF. CDR3 nucleotides: TGTGCCAGCAGCTTAGAACGAATTGGGACACCAAACACTGAAGCTTTCTTT.

The rearrangement links TRBV9 to TRBJ1-2, with D perhaps matching TRBD1 (5 bases). V lost 4 bases, J lost 4 bases, and 14 bases lay in between. The CDR3 is 14 residues long. Germline V gene sequence: CDR1 SGDLS, CDR2 YYNGEE. The DNA for the CDR3 is TGTGCCAGCAGCCTACAGACAGACGGCTATGGCTACACCTTC. Translation gives CASSLQTDGYGYTF.

DNA of the CDR3: TGTGCCACCAGTGATCCAAGACAGGGTATTGGGACCCAGTACTTC. Translated, it gives CATSDPRQGIGTQYF. V and J are TRBV24-1 and TRBJ2-5; TRBD1 aligns across 7 bases. V shed 3 bases and J 7 bases; nucleotides not matched to a gene: 10. Germline V gene data show CDR1 as KGHDR and CDR2 as SFDVKD. The CDR3 totals 15 residues.

This sequence joins TRBV5-6 and TRBJ2-5, with D tentatively TRBD1 (5 bases). The CDR3 has 16 residues. Germline CDR1 is SGHDT and CDR2 is YYEEEE. The ends were cut back, 0 bases at V and 4 bases at J, with 16 bases in the middle. DNA for the CDR3: TGTGCCAGCAGCTTGGATGCAGGGTATTTTCTAGAGACCCAGTACTTC. This translates into CASSLDAGYFLETQYF.

V usage is TRBV7-9 and J usage is TRBJ2-7, with 7 bases fitting TRBD1. Unmatched junction bases numbered 12, after V lost 3 bases and J lost 7 bases. This CDR3 spans 15 amino acids. Germline CDR1 and CDR2: SEHNR and FQNEAQ (reference sequence). The CDR3 loop reads CASSLTGIGLREQYF. The CDR3 region has the DNA TGTGCCAGCAGCTTGACAGGGATCGGTTTGAGGGAGCAGTACTTC.

V usage is TRBV28 and J usage is TRBJ1-5; D call uncertain. Germline CDR1 and CDR2: MDHEN and SYDVKM. V lost 7 bases to trimming and J lost 3 bases, with 7 bases between them. This CDR3 contains 12 residues. This CDR3 is CASTPPNQPQHF. The CDR3, as DNA: TGTGCCAGCACTCCCCCCAATCAGCCCCAGCATTTT.

The V and J genes are TRBV11-2 and TRBJ2-7; possibly TRBD2 for D (5 bases). Looked up from germline, CDR1 is SGHAT and CDR2 is FQNNGV. V lost 0 bases, J lost 1 base, and 13 bases lay in between. The CDR3 runs 16 residues. CDR3 sequence (DNA): TGTGCCAGCAGCTTAGAAGTGGGAGCCCTTTCCTACGAGCAGTACTTC. This translates into CASSLEVGALSYEQYF.

The table lists this clone with a count of one. V usage is TRBV27 and J usage is TRBJ2-3; D gene unclear. CDR3 length equals 14 residues. Per the germline V gene, CDR1 is MNHEY and CDR2 is SMNVEV (reference sequence). V was shortened by 2 bases and J by 5 bases, with 11 bases between the two germline ends. CDR3 amino acids: CASSLENPGDTQYF. The CDR3 nucleotides are TGTGCCAGCAGTTTAGAAAACCCCGGAGATACGCAGTATTTT.

This clone is a singleton in its sample. Germline and junction disagree at one end, which may indicate a read error. Other nucleotide sequences in the sample specify the same CDR3. This chain links TRBV7-9 with TRBJ1-1, with D perhaps TRBD1 (6 bases). The CDR3 has 12 amino acids. CDR1 SEHNR and CDR2 FQNEAQ come from the germline V gene (reference sequence). CDR3 sequence: CASSPRDTEAFF. The CDR3 DNA reads TGTGCCAGCAGCCCTCGGGACACCGAAGCTTTCTTT.

V gene TRBV21-1 combines with J gene TRBJ1-5; TRBD1 is the table's D call, not checked against the DNA. TRBV21-1 is designated a pseudogene. The CDR3 has 17 residues. CDR3 DNA: TGTGCCAGCAGCACCCCGGGACAGGTATATAGCAATCAGCCCCAGCATTTT. This codes for CASSTPGQVYSNQPQHF.

This clone appeared a single time. This chain joins TRBV24-1 and TRBJ2-1, with TRBD2 matching over 7 bases. The V gene's germline CDR1 is KGHDR and CDR2 SFDVKD. After removal of 5 bases from V and 3 bases from J, the junction contained 3 bases not matched to a gene. There are 14 residues in the CDR3. In DNA form, the CDR3 reads TGTGCCACCAGTGTCGGGGGGATCTACAATGAGCAGTTCTTC. It yields the protein CATSVGGIYNEQFF.

This sequence joins TRBV4-1 and TRBJ1-2; TRBD1 might be the D (6 bases). CDR3 length equals 14 residues. CDR1 and CDR2 (germline): MGHRA, YSYEKL. Trimming stripped 0 bases from V and 4 bases from J, with 9 bases between. The CDR3: CASSQDQGGYGYTF. CDR3 nucleotides: TGCGCCAGCAGCCAAGATCAAGGGGGCTATGGCTACACCTTC.

This rearrangement joins TRBV11-2 to TRBJ2-1; D is possibly TRBD2 (6 bases). CDR3 length: 16 residues. V dropped 4 bases and J dropped 2 bases, with 15 bases sitting between them. Germline V CDR1 and CDR2: SGHAT, FQNNGV. CDR3 loop: CASSSFRDSTYNEQFF. As DNA, the CDR3 is TGTGCCAGCAGCTCATTCCGGGACTCTACCTACAATGAGCAGTTCTTC. The full variable domain, rest sourced from reference TRBV11-2 and TRBJ2-1, is EAGVAQSPRYKIIEKRQSVAFWCNPISGHATLYWYQQILGQGPKLLIQFQNNGVVDDSQLPKDRFSAERLKGVDSTLKIQPAKLEDSAVYLCASSSFRDSTYNEQFFGPGTRLTVL.